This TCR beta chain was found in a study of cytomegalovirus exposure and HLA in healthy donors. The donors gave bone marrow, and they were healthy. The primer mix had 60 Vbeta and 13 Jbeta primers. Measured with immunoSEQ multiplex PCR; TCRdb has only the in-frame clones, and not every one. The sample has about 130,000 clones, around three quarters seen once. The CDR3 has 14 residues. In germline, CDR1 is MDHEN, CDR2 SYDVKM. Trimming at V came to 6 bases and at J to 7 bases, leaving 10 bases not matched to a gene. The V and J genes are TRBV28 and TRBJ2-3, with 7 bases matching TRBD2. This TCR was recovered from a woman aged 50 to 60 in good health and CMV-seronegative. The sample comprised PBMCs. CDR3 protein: CASSPLREGNTQYF. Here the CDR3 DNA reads TGTGCCAGCAGCCCCCTCAGGGAGGGAAATACGCAGTATTTT.